This entry lists 4 T cell receptor beta chains sequenced from one sample in a study of blood T cell repertoires in COVID-19. Data came from immunoSEQ multiplex PCR; TCRdb stores just in-frame clones and leaves some out. Among some 68,000 clones listed, roughly 85% were seen once. Sample: peripheral blood. The receptors were gathered from a woman in her 50s with COVID-19, enrolled during active disease.

This chain links TRBV7-2 with TRBJ2-5; TRBD2 agrees at 10 bases. CDR1 is SGHTA and CDR2 is FQGNSA in the germline V gene. V shed 4 bases, J shed 4 bases, and the junction held 9 bases outside the gene matches. The CDR3 extends over 16 amino acids. The CDR3 coding sequence is TGTGCCAGCAGCTCATCGAGCGGGAGGGCCCGAGAGACCCAGTACTTC. As protein: CASSSSSGRARETQYF.

The chain links TRBV9 to TRBJ2-1, with D uncertain. Germline values: CDR1 SGDLS, CDR2 YYNGEE. V lost 3 bases, J lost 7 bases, and 11 bases lay in between. There are 13 residues in the CDR3. The CDR3 loop reads CASSERYMNEQFF. Here the CDR3 DNA reads TGTGCCAGCAGCGAACGATACATGAATGAGCAGTTCTTC.

The genes are TRBV4-1 and TRBJ2-7, with D perhaps matching TRBD1 (5 bases). Looked up from germline, CDR1 is MGHRA and CDR2 is YSYEKL. The length of the CDR3 is 13 residues. Between the trimmed V and J ends, which lost 4 bases and 4 bases, there was a span of 11 bases. CDR3 amino acids: CASSPRQGYEQYF. The CDR3 bases are TGCGCCAGCAGCCCCCGTCAGGGTTACGAGCAGTACTTC.

The chain uses TRBV28 and TRBJ1-5; D unclear. There are 15 residues in the CDR3. The ends were cut back, 3 bases at V and 3 bases at J, with 12 bases in the middle. CDR1 and CDR2 from the germline V gene are MDHEN and SYDVKM. The CDR3 bases are TGTGCCAGCAGTTTTGGAGGAGTATCCAATCAGCCCCAGCATTTT. It is translated as CASSFGGVSNQPQHF. Complete variable domain (other parts from reference TRBV28 and TRBJ1-5): DVKVTQSSRYLVKRTGEKVFLECVQDMDHENMFWYRQDPGLGLRLIYFSYDVKMKEKGDIPEGYSVSREKKERFSLILESASTNQTSMYLCASSFGGVSNQPQHFGDGTRLSIL.